Listed below are T cell receptor beta chains from one sample, sequenced in a study of T cell changes during pregnancy in multiple sclerosis. The method was immunoSEQ multiplex PCR; TCRdb's version includes in-frame clones alone and lacks a portion of them. The sample gives 70,000 to 80,000 clones, about 93% of which show up once; 1% is in the top ten. The sample here was peripheral blood, taken in the first trimester of pregnancy. These receptors all stem from a female donor with multiple sclerosis, enrolled in a pregnancy study. Both conserved end residues are part of each CDR3. A D gene is named only where the DNA matches it firmly. A clone size is listed for some rows: how often the clone was seen (once, few, many), or a class if it is expanded.

DNA: TGTGCCAGCAGACACAGGTCTTTC; CDR3: CASRHRSF; V: TRBV6-5; size: .; D: .; J: TRBJ2-4
DNA: TGTGCCAGCAATCCCGGAGGAGGGGTCTCCGAGCAGTACTTC; CDR3: CASNPGGGVSEQYF; V: TRBV7-6; size: .; D: .; J: TRBJ2-7
DNA: TGTGCCAGCAGCTTGACAGGGGGGGAGGGTCAGCCCCAGCATTTT; CDR3: CASSLTGGEGQPQHF; V: TRBV7-9; size: .; D: TRBD1; J: TRBJ1-5
DNA: TGTGCCAGCACAGATTATAGCAATCAGCCCCAGCATTTT; CDR3: CASTDYSNQPQHF; V: TRBV2; size: .; D: .; J: TRBJ1-5
DNA: TGTGCCAGTTCGGATAGCGGGAGTTTAGCAGATACGCAGTATTTT; CDR3: CASSDSGSLADTQYF; V: TRBV19; size: .; D: TRBD2; J: TRBJ2-3
DNA: TGTGCCAGCAGTTACGGGACAGGGGTCGTGAACACTGAAGCTTTCTTT; CDR3: CASSYGTGVVNTEAFF; V: TRBV6-5; size: .; D: TRBD1; J: TRBJ1-1
DNA: TGTGCCAGCAGCAACCCCACAGCTACCGGGGAGCTGTTTTTT; CDR3: CASSNPTATGELFF; V: TRBV21-1; size: .; D: .; J: TRBJ2-2
DNA: TGCGCCAGCAGCTTGGTGGGACAGGGTTCTGGAAACACCATATATTTT; CDR3: CASSLVGQGSGNTIYF; V: TRBV5-1; size: .; D: TRBD1; J: TRBJ1-3
DNA: TGTGCCAGCAGCTTCTCAGGGGCGGACAATGAGCAGTTCTTC; CDR3: CASSFSGADNEQFF; V: TRBV7-9; size: .; D: .; J: TRBJ2-1
DNA: TGTGCCAGCAGTGAAGGATCAGGGCTCCGGGAGACCCAGTACTTC; CDR3: CASSEGSGLRETQYF; V: TRBV6-1; size: few; D: .; J: TRBJ2-5
DNA: TGCGCCAGCAGACGACTAGCGGGGCCCACCGGGGAGCTGTTTTTT; CDR3: CASRRLAGPTGELFF; V: TRBV5-1; size: .; D: TRBD2; J: TRBJ2-2
DNA: TGTGCCAGTACCTTTACACTGAACACTGAAGCTTTCTTT; CDR3: CASTFTLNTEAFF; V: TRBV19; size: few; D: .; J: TRBJ1-1
DNA: TGTGCCATCGGGGGTGGGGCCAGGGGCGGCTATGGCTACACCTTC; CDR3: CAIGGGARGGYGYTF; V: TRBV10-3; size: .; D: .; J: TRBJ1-2
DNA: TGTGCCAGCAGCTTACCCGTCCCCCCCCACGAGCAGTACTTC; CDR3: CASSLPVPPHEQYF; V: TRBV11-2; size: .; D: .; J: TRBJ2-7
DNA: TGTGCCAGCAGCAAACTCCTCTTCAGGGGGCCTGAAAAACTGTTTTTT; CDR3: CASSKLLFRGPEKLFF; V: TRBV21-1; size: .; D: .; J: TRBJ1-4
DNA: TGCGCCAGCAGCCAAGCTTACGGGGATACCTACGAGCAGTACTTC; CDR3: CASSQAYGDTYEQYF; V: TRBV4-3; size: .; D: .; J: TRBJ2-7